The table lists the clone carrying this TCR beta chain with a count of one. Its antigen is not identified. TCRdb recomputed calls from the reads with MiXCR, one row per CDR3 protein. The sample shows more than 350,000 distinct CDR3 sequences, 25% to 40% of them seen only once. This record comes from a study of T cell repertoires in cytomegalovirus infection. The wider study: Indications of both CMV infection and matching HLA type were provided by public TCR beta signatures. Study results and limitations: It was HLA-C-restricted CMV-specific TCR beta clonotypes that dominated the response ex vivo.

Trimming left V 8 bases short and J 0 bases short, with 10 bases between. This CDR3 is 13 amino acids long. Germline V CDR1 and CDR2: MNHNS, SASEGT. The genes are TRBV6-1 and TRBJ1-1, with D hard to call. Sequencing input: PBMCs. This TCR was recovered from a human donor in good health (CMV status not recorded). Some clones in this sample may be carry-over from other donors' samples. CDR3 loop: CASLERMNTEAFF. The CDR3 DNA sequence: TGTGCCAGCCTCGAAAGGATGAACACTGAAGCTTTCTTT.